This T cell receptor (beta chain) was documented in a study of T cells in Graves' hyperthyroidism and ophthalmopathy. Notes on the study in general: The majority of expanded thyroid clonotypes above 0.001 also appeared in blood. From stable hyperthyroidism, ophthalmopathy was separated by a 13 V-J model.

Note on this clonotype: Its target is unknown.

There were TCR beta CDR3 regions amplified from RNA transcripts. Carried out on the TCR CDR3, a first-round RT-PCR used the HTBI primer set. MiXCR, applied by TCRdb to the multiplex PCR reads, yields one record per CDR3 protein. The sample lists 300,000 to 450,000 distinct CDR3 sequences, around a sixth seen once, with about a quarter in the top ten. The specimen was blood. This TCR was recovered from a young woman with Graves' hyperthyroidism that later progressed to Graves' ophthalmopathy.

In nucleotides, the CDR3 is TGTGCCAGCAGCGCGGGACTAGCGGGAGACTCCTACAATGAGCAGTTCTTC. It encodes CASSAGLAGDSYNEQFF. The chain uses TRBV7-2 and TRBJ2-1; 14 nucleotides match TRBD2. The trim removed 5 bases at V and 0 bases at J, leaving 3 bases unmatched. The CDR3 has 17 amino acids. Looked up from germline, CDR1 is SGHTA and CDR2 is FQGNSA.